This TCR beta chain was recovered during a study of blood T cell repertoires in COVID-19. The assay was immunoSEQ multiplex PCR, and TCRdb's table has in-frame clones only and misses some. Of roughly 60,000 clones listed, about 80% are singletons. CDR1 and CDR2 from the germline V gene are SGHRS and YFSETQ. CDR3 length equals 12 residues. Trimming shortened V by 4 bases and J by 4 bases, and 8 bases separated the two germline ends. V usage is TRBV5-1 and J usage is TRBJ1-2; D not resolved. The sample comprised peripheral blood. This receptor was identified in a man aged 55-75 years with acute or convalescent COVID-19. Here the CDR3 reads CASSPESYGYTF. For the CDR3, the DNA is TGCGCCAGCAGCCCCGAGAGCTATGGCTACACCTTC.